A single sample gave rise to the 9 T cell receptor beta chains below, sequenced in a study. TCRdb processed the RT-PCR reads anew with MiXCR; each CDR3 protein has one entry. The table shows hundreds of thousands of distinct CDR3 sequences, with approximately 14% occurring only once. The sample taken for sequencing was memory CD4+ T cells from blood. The receptors derive from a female donor in good health, serving as a healthy control.

This chain links TRBV7-8 with TRBJ1-2; 8 nucleotides match TRBD1. From germline, CDR1 is SGHVS and CDR2 FQNEAQ. V shed 5 bases, J shed 5 bases, and the junction held 7 bases outside the gene matches. The CDR3 is 14 residues long. CDR3 residues: CASSGSGQAYGYTF. DNA for the CDR3: TGTGCCAGCAGCGGATCGGGACAGGCGTATGGCTACACCTTC. Complete variable domain (other parts from reference TRBV7-8 and TRBJ1-2): GAGVSQSPRYKVAKRGQDVALRCDPISGHVSLFWYQQALGQGPEFLTYFQNEAQLDKSGLPSDRFFAERPEGSVSTLKIQRTQQEDSAVYLCASSGSGQAYGYTFGSGTRLTVV.

V usage is TRBV18 and J usage is TRBJ1-6; 7 bases line up with TRBD1. The CDR3 runs to 14 residues. After removal of 6 bases from V and 7 bases from J, the junction contained 6 bases not matched to a gene. CDR1 KGHSH and CDR2 LQKENI come from the germline V gene. The chain's CDR3 is CASSARDRNSPLHF. The CDR3 region has the DNA TGTGCCAGCTCGGCCCGGGACAGAAATTCACCCCTCCACTTT.

Only a few counts were recorded for this clonotype. This chain joins TRBV12-3 or TRBV12-4 and TRBJ1-1; D gene uncertain. The CDR3 covers 13 residues. V lost 3 bases and J lost 3, with 8 bases in between. CDR3 coding DNA: TGTGCCAGCAGTTTTAGGGATTACACTGAAGCTTTCTTT. Residues: CASSFRDYTEAFF.

This clonotype was detected ten times or more. The chain carries TRBV12-3 or TRBV12-4 and TRBJ1-5, with D unclear. The CDR3 loop spans 15 amino acids. The V gene lost 5 bases and the J gene lost 4 bases, with 15 bases spanning the gap. In nucleotides, the CDR3 is TGTGCCAGCAGTATCGGACGGAATATTAATCAGCCCCAGCATTTT. Encoded protein: CASSIGRNINQPQHF.

This clonotype has just a few counts. The genes are TRBV28 and TRBJ2-5; no definite D call. Trimming shortened V by 5 bases and J by 1 base, and 8 bases separated the two germline ends. This CDR3 has 13 amino acids. From germline, CDR1 is MDHEN and CDR2 SYDVKM. This CDR3 is CASSRLGQETQYF. In nucleotides, the CDR3 is TGTGCCAGCAGTCGGCTGGGCCAAGAGACCCAGTACTTC. The complete variable domain, with remaining parts taken from reference TRBV28 and TRBJ2-5, reads DVKVTQSSRYLVKRTGEKVFLECVQDMDHENMFWYRQDPGLGLRLIYFSYDVKMKEKGDIPEGYSVSREKKERFSLILESASTNQTSMYLCASSRLGQETQYFGPGTRLLVL.

This chain links TRBV5-1 with TRBJ2-6; D not resolved. V was pared by 1 base and J by 1 base, with 6 bases between. The CDR3 length is 15 residues. CDR1 and CDR2 from the germline V gene are SGHRS and YFSETQ. CDR3 sequence: CASSLMGSGANVLTF. The CDR3, as DNA: TGCGCCAGCAGCTTGATGGGTTCTGGGGCCAACGTCCTGACTTTC.

The sample holds a few counts of this clonotype. The chain links TRBV27 to TRBJ2-7; the D gene is possibly TRBD2 (5 bases). The CDR3 runs 16 residues. Trimming stripped 5 bases from V and 5 bases from J, with 22 bases between. Germline CDR1 reads MNHEY; CDR2 reads SMNVEV (reference sequence). The CDR3 protein is CASSPLPGSSPNEQYF. The DNA of the CDR3 is TGTGCCAGCAGTCCCCTTCCGGGATCCTCTCCTAACGAGCAGTACTTC.

This clonotype was recorded at least ten times. V and J are TRBV3-1 and TRBJ2-1; D might be TRBD1 or TRBD2, each matching 5 bases. Trimming removed 4 bases at V and 9 bases at J, with 25 bases between. Germline loops: CDR1 LGHDT, CDR2 YNNKEL (reference sequence). The CDR3 loop spans 17 amino acids. CDR3 sequence reads: CASSPYRPDERGGEQFF. The CDR3 bases are TGTGCCAGCAGCCCTTACCGGCCCGATGAGAGGGGCGGTGAGCAGTTCTTC.

The chain is built from TRBV3-1 and TRBJ1-6; D may be TRBD1 (5 bases). Germline values: CDR1 LGHDT, CDR2 YNNKEL (reference sequence). V was cut by 4 bases and J by 7 bases, with 14 bases left in between. The CDR3 is 15 residues long. This chain's CDR3 is CASSPTPWGNSPLHF. For the CDR3, the DNA is TGTGCCAGCAGCCCAACACCGTGGGGGAATTCACCCCTCCACTTT.